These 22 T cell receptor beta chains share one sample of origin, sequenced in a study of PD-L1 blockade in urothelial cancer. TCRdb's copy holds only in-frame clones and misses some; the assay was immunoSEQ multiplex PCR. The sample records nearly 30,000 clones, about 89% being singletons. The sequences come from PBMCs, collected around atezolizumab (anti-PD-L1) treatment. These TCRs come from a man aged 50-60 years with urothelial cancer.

DNA of the CDR3: TGCGCCAGCAGCCCGGGGACAGGGACCTACGAGCAGTACTTC. Its protein product is CASSPGTGTYEQYF. This chain uses TRBV4-3 with TRBJ2-7, with 9 bases aligning to TRBD1. The CDR3 runs 14 residues. The ends lost 4 bases at V and 2 bases at J; junction bases unmatched: 3. CDR1 and CDR2 (germline): LGHNA, YSLEER.

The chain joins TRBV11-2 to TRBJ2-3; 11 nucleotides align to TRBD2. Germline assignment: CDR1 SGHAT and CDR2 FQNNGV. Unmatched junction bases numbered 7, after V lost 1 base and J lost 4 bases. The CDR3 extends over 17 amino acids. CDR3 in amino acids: CASSLGLAGGRADTQYF. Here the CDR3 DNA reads TGTGCCAGCAGCTTAGGGCTAGCGGGAGGTCGCGCAGATACGCAGTATTTT.

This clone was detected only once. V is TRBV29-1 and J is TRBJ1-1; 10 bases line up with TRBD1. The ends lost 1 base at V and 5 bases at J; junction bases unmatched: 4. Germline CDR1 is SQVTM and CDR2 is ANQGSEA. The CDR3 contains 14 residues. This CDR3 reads CSVEVGQGVTEAFF. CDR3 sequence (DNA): TGCAGCGTTGAAGTTGGACAGGGGGTTACTGAAGCTTTCTTT. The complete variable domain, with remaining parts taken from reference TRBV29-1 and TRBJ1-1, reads SAVISQKPSRDICQRGTSLTIQCQVDSQVTMMFWYRQQPGQSLTLIATANQGSEATYESGFVIDKFPISRPNLTFSTLTVSNMSPEDSSIYLCSVEVGQGVTEAFFGQGTRLTVV.

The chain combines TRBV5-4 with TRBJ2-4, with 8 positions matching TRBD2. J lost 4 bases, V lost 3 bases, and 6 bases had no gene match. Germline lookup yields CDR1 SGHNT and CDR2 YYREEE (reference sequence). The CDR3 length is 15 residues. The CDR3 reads CASSYLGLGKNIQYF. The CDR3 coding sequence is TGTGCCAGCAGCTACCTGGGACTAGGAAAAAACATTCAGTACTTC. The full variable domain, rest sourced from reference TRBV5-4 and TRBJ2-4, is ETGVTQSPTHLIKTRGQQVTLRCSSQSGHNTVSWYQQALGQGPQFIFQYYREEENGRGNFPPRFSGLQFPNYSSELNVNALELDDSALYLCASSYLGLGKNIQYFGAGTRLSVL.

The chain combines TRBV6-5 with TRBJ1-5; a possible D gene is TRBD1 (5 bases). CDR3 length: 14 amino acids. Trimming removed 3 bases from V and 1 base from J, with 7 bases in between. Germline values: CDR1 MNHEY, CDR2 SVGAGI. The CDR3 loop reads CASSYRGSNQPQHF. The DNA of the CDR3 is TGTGCCAGCAGTTATAGGGGAAGCAATCAGCCCCAGCATTTT.

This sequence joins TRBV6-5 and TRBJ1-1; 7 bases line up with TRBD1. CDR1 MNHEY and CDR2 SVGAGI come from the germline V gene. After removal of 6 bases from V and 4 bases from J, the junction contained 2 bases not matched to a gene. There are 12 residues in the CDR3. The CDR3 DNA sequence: TGTGCCAGCAGCCACAGGGGCACTGAAGCTTTCTTT. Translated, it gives CASSHRGTEAFF.

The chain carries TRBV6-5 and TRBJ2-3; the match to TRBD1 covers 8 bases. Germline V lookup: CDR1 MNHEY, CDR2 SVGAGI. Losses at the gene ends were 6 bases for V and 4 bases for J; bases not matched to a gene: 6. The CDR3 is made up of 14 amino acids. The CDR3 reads CASSPRTGPDTQYF. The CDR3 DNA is TGTGCCAGCAGCCCACGGACAGGGCCAGATACGCAGTATTTT.

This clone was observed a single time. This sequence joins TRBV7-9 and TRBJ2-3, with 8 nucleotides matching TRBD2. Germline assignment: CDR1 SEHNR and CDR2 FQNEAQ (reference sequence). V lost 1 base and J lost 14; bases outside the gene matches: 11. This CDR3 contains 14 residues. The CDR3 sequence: CASSLEQEGTRRYF. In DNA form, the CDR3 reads TGTGCCAGCAGCTTAGAGCAGGAGGGGACTAGGCGGTATTTT.

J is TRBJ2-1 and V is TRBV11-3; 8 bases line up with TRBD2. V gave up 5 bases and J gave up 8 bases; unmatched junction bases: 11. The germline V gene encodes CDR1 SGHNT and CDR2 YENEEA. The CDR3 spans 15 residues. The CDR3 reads CASSRKLAGSDEQFF. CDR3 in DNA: TGTGCCAGCAGCCGTAAGCTAGCGGGTTCGGATGAGCAGTTCTTC.

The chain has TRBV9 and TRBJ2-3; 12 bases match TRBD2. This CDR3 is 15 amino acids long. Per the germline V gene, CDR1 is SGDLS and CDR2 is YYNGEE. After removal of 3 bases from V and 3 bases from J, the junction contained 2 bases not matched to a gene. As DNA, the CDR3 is TGTGCCAGCAGCGAGGGGACTAGCGGGACAGATACGCAGTATTTT. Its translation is CASSEGTSGTDTQYF.

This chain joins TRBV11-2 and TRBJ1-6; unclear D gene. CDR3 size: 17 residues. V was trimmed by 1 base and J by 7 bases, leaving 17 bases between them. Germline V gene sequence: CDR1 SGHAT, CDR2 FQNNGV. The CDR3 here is CASSLGKRETSNSPLHF. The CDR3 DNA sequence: TGTGCCAGCAGCTTAGGGAAAAGGGAGACCTCAAATTCACCCCTCCACTTT.

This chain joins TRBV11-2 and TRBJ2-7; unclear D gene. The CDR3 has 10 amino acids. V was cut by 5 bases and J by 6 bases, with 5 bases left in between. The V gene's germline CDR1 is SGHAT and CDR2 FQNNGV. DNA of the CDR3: TGTGCCAGCAGCCGGGTCGAGCAGTACTTC. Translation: CASSRVEQYF.

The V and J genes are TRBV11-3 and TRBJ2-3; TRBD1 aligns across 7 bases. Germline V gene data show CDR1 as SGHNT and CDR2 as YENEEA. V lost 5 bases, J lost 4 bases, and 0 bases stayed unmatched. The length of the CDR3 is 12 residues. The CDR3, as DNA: TGTGCCAGCAGCAGGGGGCCAGATACGCAGTATTTT. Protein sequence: CASSRGPDTQYF.

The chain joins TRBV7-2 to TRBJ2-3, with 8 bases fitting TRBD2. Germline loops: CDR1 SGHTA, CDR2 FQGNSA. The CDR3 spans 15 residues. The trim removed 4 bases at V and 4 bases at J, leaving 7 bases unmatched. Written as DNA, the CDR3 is TGTGCCAGCAGCTCTACTAGCGGTCCCTCAGATACGCAGTATTTT. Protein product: CASSSTSGPSDTQYF.

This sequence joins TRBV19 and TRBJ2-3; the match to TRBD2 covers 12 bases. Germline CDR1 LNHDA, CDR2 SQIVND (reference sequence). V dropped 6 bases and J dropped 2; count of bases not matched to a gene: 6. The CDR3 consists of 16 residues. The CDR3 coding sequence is TGTGCCAGTAGCCGACTAGCGGGGGCCCTCACAGATACGCAGTATTTT. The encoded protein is CASSRLAGALTDTQYF.

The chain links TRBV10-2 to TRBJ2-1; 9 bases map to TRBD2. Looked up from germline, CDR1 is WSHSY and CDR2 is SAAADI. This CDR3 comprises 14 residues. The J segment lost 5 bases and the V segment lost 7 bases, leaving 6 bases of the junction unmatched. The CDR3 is CASTLAGRNNEQFF. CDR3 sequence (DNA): TGCGCCAGCACCCTAGCGGGGAGGAACAATGAGCAGTTCTTC.

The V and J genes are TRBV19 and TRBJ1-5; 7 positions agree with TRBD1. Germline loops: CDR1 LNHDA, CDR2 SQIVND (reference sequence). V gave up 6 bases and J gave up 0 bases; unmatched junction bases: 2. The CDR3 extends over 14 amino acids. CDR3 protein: CASRGQYSNQPQHF. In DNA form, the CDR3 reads TGTGCCAGTAGGGGACAGTATAGCAATCAGCCCCAGCATTTT.

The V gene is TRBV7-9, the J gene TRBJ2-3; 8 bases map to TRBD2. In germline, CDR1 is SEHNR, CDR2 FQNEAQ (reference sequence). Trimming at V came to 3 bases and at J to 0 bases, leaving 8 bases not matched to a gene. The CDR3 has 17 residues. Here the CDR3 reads CASSFSTLAGSTDTQYF. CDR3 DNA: TGTGCCAGCAGCTTCTCAACTTTAGCGGGGAGCACAGATACGCAGTATTTT.

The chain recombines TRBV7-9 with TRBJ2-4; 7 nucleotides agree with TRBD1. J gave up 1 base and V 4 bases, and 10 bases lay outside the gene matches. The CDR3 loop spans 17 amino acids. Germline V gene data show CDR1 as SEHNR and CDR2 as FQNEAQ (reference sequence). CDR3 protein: CASSSPRDRAAKNIQYF. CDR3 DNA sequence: TGTGCCAGCAGCTCCCCCCGAGACAGGGCGGCCAAAAACATTCAGTACTTC. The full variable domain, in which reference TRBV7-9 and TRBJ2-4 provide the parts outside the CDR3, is DTGVSQNPRHKITKRGQNVTFRCDPISEHNRLYWYRQTLGQGPEFLTYFQNEAQLEKSRLLSDRFSAERPKGSFSTLEIQRTEQGDSAMYLCASSSPRDRAAKNIQYFGAGTRLSVL.

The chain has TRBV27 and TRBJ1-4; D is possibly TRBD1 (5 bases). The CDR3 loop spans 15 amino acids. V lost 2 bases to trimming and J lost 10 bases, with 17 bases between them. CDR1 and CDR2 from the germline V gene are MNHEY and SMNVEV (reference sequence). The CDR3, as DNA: TGTGCCAGCAGTTTAGGAAGAACCCCGGGGGGAAAACTGTTTTTT. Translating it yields CASSLGRTPGGKLFF.

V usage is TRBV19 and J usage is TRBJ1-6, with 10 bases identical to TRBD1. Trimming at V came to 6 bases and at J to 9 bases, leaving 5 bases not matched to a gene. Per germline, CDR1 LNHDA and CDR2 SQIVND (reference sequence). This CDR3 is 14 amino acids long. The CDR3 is CASSGTGESSPLHF. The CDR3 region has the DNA TGTGCCAGTAGCGGGACAGGGGAAAGTTCACCCCTCCACTTT.

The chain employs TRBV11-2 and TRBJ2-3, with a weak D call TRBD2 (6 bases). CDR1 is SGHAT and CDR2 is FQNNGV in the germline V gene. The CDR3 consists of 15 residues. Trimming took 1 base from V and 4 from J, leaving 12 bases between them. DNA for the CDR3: TGTGCCAGCAGCTTAGCGGGAGTTGCGGCAGATACGCAGTATTTT. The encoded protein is CASSLAGVAADTQYF.